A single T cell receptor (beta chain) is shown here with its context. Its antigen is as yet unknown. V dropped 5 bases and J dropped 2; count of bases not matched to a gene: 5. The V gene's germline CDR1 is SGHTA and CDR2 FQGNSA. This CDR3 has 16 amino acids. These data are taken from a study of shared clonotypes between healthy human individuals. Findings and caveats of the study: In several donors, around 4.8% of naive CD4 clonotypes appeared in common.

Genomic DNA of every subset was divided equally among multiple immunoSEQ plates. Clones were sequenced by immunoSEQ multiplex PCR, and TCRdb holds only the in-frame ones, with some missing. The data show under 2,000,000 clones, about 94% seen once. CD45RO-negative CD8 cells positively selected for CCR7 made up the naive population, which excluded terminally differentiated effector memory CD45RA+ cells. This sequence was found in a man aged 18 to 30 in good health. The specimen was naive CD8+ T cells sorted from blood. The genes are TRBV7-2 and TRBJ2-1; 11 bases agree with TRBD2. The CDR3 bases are TGTGCCAGCAGCATACTAGCGGGGGTAACCTACAATGAGCAGTTCTTC. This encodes CASSILAGVTYNEQFF.